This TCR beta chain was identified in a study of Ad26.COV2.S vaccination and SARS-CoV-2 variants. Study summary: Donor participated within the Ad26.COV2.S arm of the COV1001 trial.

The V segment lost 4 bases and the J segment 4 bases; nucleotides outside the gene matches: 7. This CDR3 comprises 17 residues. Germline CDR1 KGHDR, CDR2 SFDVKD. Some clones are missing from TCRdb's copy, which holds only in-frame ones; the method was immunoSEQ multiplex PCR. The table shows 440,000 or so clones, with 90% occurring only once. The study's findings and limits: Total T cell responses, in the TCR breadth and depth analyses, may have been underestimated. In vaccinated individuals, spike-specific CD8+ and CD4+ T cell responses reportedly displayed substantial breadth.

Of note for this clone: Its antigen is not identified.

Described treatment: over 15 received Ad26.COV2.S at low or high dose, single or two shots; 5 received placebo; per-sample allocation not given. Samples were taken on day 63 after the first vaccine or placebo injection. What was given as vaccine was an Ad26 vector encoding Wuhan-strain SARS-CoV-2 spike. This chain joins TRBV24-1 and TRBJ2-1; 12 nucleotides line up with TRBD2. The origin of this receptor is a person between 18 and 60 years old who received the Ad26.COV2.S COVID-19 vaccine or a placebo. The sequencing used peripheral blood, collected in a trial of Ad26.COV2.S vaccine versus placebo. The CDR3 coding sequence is TGTGCCACCAGTGAGGCTAGCGGGAGGGGAGTATACAATGAGCAGTTCTTC. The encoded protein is CATSEASGRGVYNEQFF.